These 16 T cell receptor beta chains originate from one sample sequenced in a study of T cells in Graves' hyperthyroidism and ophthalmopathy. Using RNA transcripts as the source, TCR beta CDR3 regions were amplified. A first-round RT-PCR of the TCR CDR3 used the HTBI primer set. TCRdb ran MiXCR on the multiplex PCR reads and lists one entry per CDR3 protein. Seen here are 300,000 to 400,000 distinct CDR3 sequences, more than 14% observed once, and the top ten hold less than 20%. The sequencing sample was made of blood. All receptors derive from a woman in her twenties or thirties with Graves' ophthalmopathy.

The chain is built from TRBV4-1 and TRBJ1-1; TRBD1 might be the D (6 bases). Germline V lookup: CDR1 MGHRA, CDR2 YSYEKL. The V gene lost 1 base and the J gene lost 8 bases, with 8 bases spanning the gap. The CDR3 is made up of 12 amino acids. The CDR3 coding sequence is TGCGCCAGCAGCCAAGCAGGGGTAGAAGCTTTCTTT. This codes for CASSQAGVEAFF.

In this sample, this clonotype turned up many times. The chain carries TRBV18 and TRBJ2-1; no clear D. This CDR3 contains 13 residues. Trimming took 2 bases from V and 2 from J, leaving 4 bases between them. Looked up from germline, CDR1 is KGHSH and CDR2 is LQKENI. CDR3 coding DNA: TGTGCCAGCTCACCAAGAACCTACAATGAGCAGTTCTTC. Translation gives CASSPRTYNEQFF.

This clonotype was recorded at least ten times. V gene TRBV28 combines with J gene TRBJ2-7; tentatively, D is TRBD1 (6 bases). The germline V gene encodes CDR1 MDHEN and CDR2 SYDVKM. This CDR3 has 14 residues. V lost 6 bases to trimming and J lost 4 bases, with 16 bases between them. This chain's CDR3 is CASRRQATQYEQYF. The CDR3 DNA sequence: TGTGCCAGCAGGCGACAGGCCACTCAGTACGAGCAGTACTTC.

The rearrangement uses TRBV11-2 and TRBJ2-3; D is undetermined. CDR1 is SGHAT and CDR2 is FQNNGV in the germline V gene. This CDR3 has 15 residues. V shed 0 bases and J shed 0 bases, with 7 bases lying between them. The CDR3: CASSLDIISTDTQYF. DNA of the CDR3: TGTGCCAGCAGCTTAGACATCATCAGCACAGATACGCAGTATTTT.

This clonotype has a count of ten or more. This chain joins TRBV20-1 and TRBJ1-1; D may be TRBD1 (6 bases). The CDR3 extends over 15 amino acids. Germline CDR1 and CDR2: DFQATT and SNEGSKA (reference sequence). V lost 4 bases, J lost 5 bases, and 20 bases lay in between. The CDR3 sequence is CSATSAQGGWTEAFF. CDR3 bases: TGCAGTGCTACCTCCGCACAGGGTGGGTGGACTGAAGCTTTCTTT.

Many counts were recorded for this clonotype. CDR3 nucleotides: TGTGCCAGCAGTTTATTGGGGACTAGCGACACAGATACGCAGTATTTT. This translates into CASSLLGTSDTDTQYF. The chain is built from TRBV28 and TRBJ2-3, with 10 bases matching TRBD2. Trimming at V came to 1 base and at J to 2 bases, leaving 3 bases not matched to a gene. Germline V gives CDR1 MDHEN, CDR2 SYDVKM. This CDR3 has 16 residues.

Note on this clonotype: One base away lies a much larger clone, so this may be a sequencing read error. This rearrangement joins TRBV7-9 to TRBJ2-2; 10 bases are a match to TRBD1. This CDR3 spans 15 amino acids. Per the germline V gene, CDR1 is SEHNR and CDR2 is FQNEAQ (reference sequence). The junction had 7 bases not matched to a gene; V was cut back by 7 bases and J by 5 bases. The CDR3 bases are TGTGCCAGCATCCGGGACAGGGGAGGAACCGGGGAGCTGTTTTTT. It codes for CASIRDRGGTGELFF.

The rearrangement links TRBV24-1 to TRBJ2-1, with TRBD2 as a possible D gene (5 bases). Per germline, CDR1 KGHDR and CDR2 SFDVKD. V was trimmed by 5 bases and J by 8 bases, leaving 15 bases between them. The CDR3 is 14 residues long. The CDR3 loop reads CATSVERVGHEQFF. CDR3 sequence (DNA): TGTGCCACCAGTGTAGAGAGGGTTGGACATGAGCAGTTCTTC.

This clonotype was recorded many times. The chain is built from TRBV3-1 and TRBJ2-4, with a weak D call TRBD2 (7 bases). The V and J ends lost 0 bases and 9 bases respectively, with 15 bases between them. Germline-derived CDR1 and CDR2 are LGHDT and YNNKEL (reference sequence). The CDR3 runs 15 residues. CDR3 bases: TGTGCCAGCAGCCAAGAGGTAGGGGGGGTCGGCATTCAGTACTTC. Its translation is CASSQEVGGVGIQYF.

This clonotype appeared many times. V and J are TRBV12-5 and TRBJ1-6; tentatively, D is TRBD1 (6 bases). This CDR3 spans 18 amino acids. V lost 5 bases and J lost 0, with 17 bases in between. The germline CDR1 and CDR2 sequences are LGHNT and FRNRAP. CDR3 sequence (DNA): TGTGCTAGTGGTGTAGAGACAGGAACCATCTCCTATAATTCACCCCTCCACTTT. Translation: CASGVETGTISYNSPLHF.

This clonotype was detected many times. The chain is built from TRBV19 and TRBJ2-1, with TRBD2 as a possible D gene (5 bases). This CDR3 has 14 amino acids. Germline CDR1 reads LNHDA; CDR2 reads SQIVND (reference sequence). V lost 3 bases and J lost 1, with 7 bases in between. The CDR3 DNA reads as TGTGCCAGTAGTATGGACTGGTCCTACAATGAGCAGTTCTTC. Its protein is CASSMDWSYNEQFF.

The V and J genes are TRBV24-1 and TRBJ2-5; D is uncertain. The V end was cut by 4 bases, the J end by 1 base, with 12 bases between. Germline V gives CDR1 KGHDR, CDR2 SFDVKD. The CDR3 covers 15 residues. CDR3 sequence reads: CATSDGPRGQETQYF. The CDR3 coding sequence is TGTGCCACCAGTGACGGACCCCGCGGCCAAGAGACCCAGTACTTC.

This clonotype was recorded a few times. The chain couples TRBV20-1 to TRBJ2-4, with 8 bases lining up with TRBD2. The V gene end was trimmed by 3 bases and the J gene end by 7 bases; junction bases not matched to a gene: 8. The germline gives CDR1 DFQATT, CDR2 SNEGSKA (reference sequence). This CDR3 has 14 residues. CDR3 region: CSASEGSGGNIQYF. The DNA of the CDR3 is TGCAGTGCTAGCGAGGGGTCGGGGGGGAACATTCAGTACTTC.

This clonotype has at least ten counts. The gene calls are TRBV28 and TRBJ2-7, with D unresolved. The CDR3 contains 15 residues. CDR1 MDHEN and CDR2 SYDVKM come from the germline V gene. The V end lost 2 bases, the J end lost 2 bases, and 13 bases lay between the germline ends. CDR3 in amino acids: CASSLGLVGPYEQYF. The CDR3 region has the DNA TGTGCCAGCAGTTTAGGATTGGTAGGGCCCTACGAGCAGTACTTC.

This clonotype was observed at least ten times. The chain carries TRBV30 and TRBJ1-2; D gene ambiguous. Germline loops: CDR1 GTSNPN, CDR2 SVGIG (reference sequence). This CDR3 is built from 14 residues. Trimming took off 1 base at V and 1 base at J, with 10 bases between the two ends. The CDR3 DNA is TGTGCCTGGAGTGACGAGGGCAGTAACTATGGCTACACCTTC. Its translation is CAWSDEGSNYGYTF.

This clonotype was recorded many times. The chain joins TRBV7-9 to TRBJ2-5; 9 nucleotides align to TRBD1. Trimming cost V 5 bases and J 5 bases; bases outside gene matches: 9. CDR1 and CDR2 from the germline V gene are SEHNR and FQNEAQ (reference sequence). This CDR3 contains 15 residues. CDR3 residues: CASSPGTGLKETQYF. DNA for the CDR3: TGTGCCAGCAGCCCCGGGACAGGGTTGAAGGAGACCCAGTACTTC.